This entry is about one T cell receptor (beta chain). Antigen unknown. The CDR3 has 14 residues. Germline V gene data show CDR1 as ENHRY and CDR2 as SYGVKD. Unmatched junction bases numbered 6, after V lost 6 bases and J lost 2 bases. The data were taken from a study of cytomegalovirus exposure and HLA in healthy donors. Study-level points and caveats: According to a later analysis, TCR clusters from the first cohort tended to co-occur in the 90 to 150 validation repertoires.

Assay used: immunoSEQ multiplex PCR; TCRdb lists only in-frame clones, some missing. The sample includes over 85,000 clones, about nine tenths seen only once; the top ten take about 2%. The chain is built from TRBV10-3 and TRBJ2-7; 8 bases align to TRBD1. The sample was PBMCs. The clonotype was recovered from a woman aged 18-35 years in good health and CMV-seronegative. The CDR3 nucleotides are TGTGCCATCAGGGGACAGGCGATAACCTACGAGCAGTACTTC. This sequence encodes CAIRGQAITYEQYF.